This T cell receptor (beta chain) was recovered during a study of T cells in Graves' hyperthyroidism and ophthalmopathy. Study in general: Upon initial diagnosis and before any treatment, peripheral blood was collected.

Researchers amplified the TCR beta CDR3 regions from RNA transcripts. During a first-round RT-PCR of the TCR CDR3, the HTBI primer set was used. TCRdb reprocessed the multiplex PCR reads via MiXCR and lists one record per CDR3 protein. Here the sample spans more than 600,000 distinct CDR3 sequences, 15% to 20% being singletons. Researchers barred patients who had uncontrolled infection, other autoimmune disease, pregnancy or lactation. Diagnoses were made from clinical symptoms, serum measures (thyroxine and TRAb), thyroid ultrasound and orbital computed tomography. Points from the study as a whole: Researchers found most expanded thyroid clonotypes above 0.001 in blood as well.

A note on this clonotype: Its antigen is undetermined.

The source is a man between 18 and 29 years old with Graves' hyperthyroidism. Source material: blood.

The CDR3: CASSFGVTETQYF. The CDR3 region has the DNA TGTGCCAGCAGTTTTGGGGTAACAGAGACCCAGTACTTC. The chain has TRBV12-3 or TRBV12-4 and TRBJ2-5; D is uncertain. Trimming pared 3 bases from V and 4 bases from J, leaving 9 bases between. The CDR3 length is 13 residues.